One and the same sample provided the 29 T cell receptor beta chains below, sequenced in a study of somatic mutations in cytotoxic T cells in rheumatoid arthritis. The method was immunoSEQ multiplex PCR; TCRdb's version includes in-frame clones alone and lacks a portion of them. The sample records about 16,000 clones, about four fifths being singletons. Sequences were obtained from CD8+ T cells sorted from blood. The origin of the receptors is an adult with rheumatoid arthritis.

The chain uses TRBV27 and TRBJ2-5, with 12 bases identical to TRBD1. After removal of 7 bases from V and 4 bases from J, the junction contained 10 bases not matched to a gene. Germline V lookup: CDR1 MNHEY, CDR2 SMNVEV (reference sequence). This CDR3 is built from 16 residues. CDR3 residues: CASKIRDRGRGETQYF. CDR3 sequence (DNA): TGTGCCAGCAAAATCCGGGACAGGGGGCGCGGAGAGACCCAGTACTTC.

The rearrangement joins TRBV15 to TRBJ2-1; 16 bases line up with TRBD2. The germline gives CDR1 LNHNV, CDR2 YYDKDF (reference sequence). The CDR3 is 14 residues long. V was pared by 8 bases and J by 10 bases, with 5 bases of the junction left unmatched. CDR3 bases: TGTGCCACCGGGACTAGCGGGGGGGCCTTGGAGCAGTTCTTC. Encoded protein: CATGTSGGALEQFF.

This clone was counted once. The J gene is TRBJ2-2, the V gene TRBV9; D unclear. Germline V CDR1 and CDR2: SGDLS, YYNGEE. The CDR3 is 17 residues long. V was clipped by 0 bases and J by 0 bases, with 12 bases between them. The CDR3 protein is CASSVDVRRANTGELFF. CDR3 coding DNA: TGTGCCAGCAGCGTAGATGTCCGTCGAGCGAACACCGGGGAGCTGTTTTTT.

This chain's CDR3 is CASSEWSGEIPYEQYF. The CDR3 DNA sequence: TGTGCCAGCAGTGAATGGTCCGGGGAAATCCCCTACGAGCAGTACTTC. The gene calls are TRBV13 and TRBJ2-7; the D gene is possibly TRBD2 (5 bases). Germline assignment: CDR1 PRHDT and CDR2 FYEKMQ (reference sequence). Trimming stripped 6 bases from V and 2 bases from J, with 20 bases between. This CDR3 is 16 amino acids long. Full variable domain (remainder filled in from reference TRBV13 and TRBJ2-7): AAGVIQSPRHLIKEKRETATLKCYPIPRHDTVYWYQQGPGQDPQFLISFYEKMQSDKGSIPDRFSAQQFSDYHSELNMSSLELGDSALYFCASSEWSGEIPYEQYFGPGTRLTVT.

This chain uses TRBV28 with TRBJ2-7, with 7 nucleotides matching TRBD2. V trimming: 3 bases; J trimming: 2 bases; junction bases outside the gene matches: 4. CDR3 length: 14 residues. Germline CDR1 reads MDHEN; CDR2 reads SYDVKM. The CDR3 region is CASSFSGRAYEQYF. The CDR3 region has the DNA TGTGCCAGCAGTTTCTCAGGGAGGGCCTACGAGCAGTACTTC. The full variable domain, its missing parts supplied by reference TRBV28 and TRBJ2-7, is DVKVTQSSRYLVKRTGEKVFLECVQDMDHENMFWYRQDPGLGLRLIYFSYDVKMKEKGDIPEGYSVSREKKERFSLILESASTNQTSMYLCASSFSGRAYEQYFGPGTRLTVT.

This clone was seen a few times. V gene TRBV2 combines with J gene TRBJ1-1; no definite D call. The germline CDR1 and CDR2 sequences are SNHLY and FYNNEI. The CDR3 is 11 residues long. Trimming removed 7 bases from V and 1 base from J, with 4 bases in between. CDR3 nucleotides: TGTGCCAGCAACACGAACACTGAAGCTTTCTTT. Protein: CASNTNTEAFF.

This clone was recorded once. The chain is built from TRBV9 and TRBJ1-2; D is ambiguous. Deletions cut 4 bases from V and 6 bases from J, with 16 bases between. The CDR3 is made up of 14 amino acids. Looked up from germline, CDR1 is SGDLS and CDR2 is YYNGEE. CDR3 sequence reads: CASSPPSPWDGYTF. DNA for the CDR3: TGTGCCAGCAGCCCCCCCTCGCCATGGGATGGCTACACCTTC. The variable domain in full, completed from reference TRBV9 and TRBJ1-2, reads DSGVTQTPKHLITATGQRVTLRCSPRSGDLSVYWYQQSLDQGLQFLIQYYNGEERAKGNILERFSAQQFPDLHSELNLSSLELGDSALYFCASSPPSPWDGYTFGSGTRLTVV.

In this sample, this clone turned up a few times. The J gene is TRBJ2-7, the V gene TRBV5-5, with D possibly TRBD1 on 6 matching bases. The CDR3 runs to 13 residues. V was cut by 4 bases and J by 6 bases, with 14 bases left in between. Germline CDR1 reads SGHKS; CDR2 reads YYEKEE (reference sequence). The CDR3 here is CASSPTGPLEQYF. The DNA of the CDR3 is TGTGCCAGCAGCCCTACAGGGCCCCTCGAGCAGTACTTC.

The chain employs TRBV29-1 and TRBJ2-1; D gene unclear. Looked up from germline, CDR1 is SQVTM and CDR2 is ANQGSEA. This CDR3 is 14 amino acids long. V was trimmed by 3 bases and J by 6 bases, leaving 15 bases between them. The chain's CDR3 is CSVDGEYVSNEQFF. CDR3 in DNA: TGCAGCGTTGATGGGGAATACGTTTCCAATGAGCAGTTCTTC.

This chain joins TRBV6-1 and TRBJ1-2, with unresolved D. Trimming took off 7 bases at V and 6 bases at J, with 21 bases between the two ends. The CDR3 loop spans 15 amino acids. CDR1 MNHNS and CDR2 SASEGT come from the germline V gene. CDR3 nucleotide sequence: TGTGCCAGCAAGACGGCGGGGAACCGGATTAATGGCTACACCTTC. This gives the protein CASKTAGNRINGYTF.

The rearrangement uses TRBV25-1 and TRBJ2-1; 8 bases map to TRBD2. Trimming removed 5 bases from V and 10 bases from J; junction bases left unmatched: 10. Germline CDR1 MGHDK, CDR2 SYGVNS. CDR3 length: 14 amino acids. CDR3 residues: CASSSGLALGEQFF. CDR3 in DNA: TGTGCCAGCAGTTCTGGACTAGCCCTAGGGGAGCAGTTCTTC.

V and J are TRBV19 and TRBJ1-5; D unresolved. Germline CDR1 is LNHDA and CDR2 is SQIVND (reference sequence). CDR3 length: 16 amino acids. Trimming took off 7 bases at V and 1 base at J, with 17 bases between the two ends. The CDR3 protein is CASTFRALASNQPQHF. CDR3 DNA sequence: TGTGCCAGTACCTTCCGGGCCCTGGCGAGCAATCAGCCCCAGCATTTT.

The chain recombines TRBV4-1 with TRBJ1-2; the D gene is possibly TRBD1 (6 bases). This CDR3 has 14 amino acids. The germline gives CDR1 MGHRA, CDR2 YSYEKL. Trimming cost V 1 base and J 11 bases, with 17 bases left between them. CDR3 residues: CASSQAQRTAEYTF. CDR3 nucleotides: TGCGCCAGCAGCCAAGCGCAACGGACAGCGGAGTACACCTTC.

V and J are TRBV11-3 and TRBJ2-3, with D possibly TRBD2 on 6 matching bases. CDR3 length: 17 residues. Between the trimmed V and J ends, which lost 4 bases and 2 bases, there was a span of 19 bases. Germline CDR1 is SGHNT and CDR2 is YENEEA. The CDR3 reads CASSSRLSGNLTDTQYF. As DNA, the CDR3 is TGTGCCAGCAGCTCCCGACTTAGCGGAAACCTCACAGATACGCAGTATTTT.

The chain recombines TRBV6-5 with TRBJ1-1, with no clear D. The CDR3 has 13 residues. The ends were cut back, 2 bases at V and 1 base at J, with 5 bases in the middle. CDR1 MNHEY and CDR2 SVGAGI come from the germline V gene. The CDR3 DNA reads TGTGCCAGCAGTTACAGGAGGAACACTGAAGCTTTCTTT. Its protein is CASSYRRNTEAFF.

The chain carries TRBV7-9 and TRBJ2-7, with 7 bases lining up with TRBD1. Trimming cost V 8 bases and J 0 bases; bases outside gene matches: 4. The CDR3 loop spans 13 amino acids. Looked up from germline, CDR1 is SEHNR and CDR2 is FQNEAQ (reference sequence). The CDR3 here is CASAGTASYEQYF. The CDR3 coding sequence is TGTGCCAGCGCCGGGACAGCCTCCTACGAGCAGTACTTC.

This chain uses TRBV11-3 with TRBJ1-5, with D uncertain. CDR1 is SGHNT and CDR2 is YENEEA in the germline V gene. The CDR3 has 15 amino acids. The V end was cut by 2 bases, the J end by 0 bases, with 8 bases between. DNA of the CDR3: TGTGCCAGCAGCTTAAGCAGGTATAGCAATCAGCCCCAGCATTTT. Amino acids: CASSLSRYSNQPQHF.

The chain recombines TRBV11-1 with TRBJ2-5; possibly TRBD1 or TRBD2 for D (5 bases each). V gave up 2 bases and J gave up 0 bases, with 16 bases separating them. This CDR3 is 17 amino acids long. The germline gives CDR1 SGHAT, CDR2 FQDESV (reference sequence). The CDR3 here is CASSLYRDPVNQETQYF. The CDR3 DNA follows: TGTGCCAGCAGCTTATACCGGGACCCGGTTAACCAAGAGACCCAGTACTTC.

The genes are TRBV27 and TRBJ1-2; 8 nucleotides align to TRBD1. V lost 5 bases and J lost 5; bases outside the gene matches: 4. This CDR3 region has 13 residues. The germline gives CDR1 MNHEY, CDR2 SMNVEV (reference sequence). The chain's CDR3 is CASSDRGRYGYTF. CDR3 coding DNA: TGTGCCAGCAGTGACAGGGGAAGGTATGGCTACACCTTC.

The chain has TRBV7-9 and TRBJ1-1, with D perhaps matching TRBD1 (6 bases). Between the trimmed V and J ends, which lost 1 base and 0 bases, there was a span of 15 bases. The CDR3 extends over 17 amino acids. The germline CDR1 and CDR2 sequences are SEHNR and FQNEAQ (reference sequence). This CDR3 is CASSLVSGGLMNTEAFF. The CDR3 coding sequence is TGTGCCAGCAGCTTAGTATCCGGGGGCCTTATGAACACTGAAGCTTTCTTT.

This clone was observed a few times. The V call is TRBV19, the J call TRBJ2-1, with 9 bases fitting TRBD2. The CDR3 runs 16 residues. Germline CDR1 LNHDA, CDR2 SQIVND (reference sequence). The V gene end was trimmed by 3 bases and the J gene end by 8 bases; junction bases not matched to a gene: 11. The DNA of the CDR3 is TGTGCCAGTAGTATGGGTAGCGGGGGACCCCTGTATGAGCAGTTCTTC. It yields the protein CASSMGSGGPLYEQFF.

The rearrangement links TRBV7-9 to TRBJ2-7, with 8 bases fitting TRBD1. With V trimmed by 4 bases and J by 1 base, 12 bases remained unmatched. The CDR3 sequence is 17 residues long. The V gene's germline CDR1 is SEHNR and CDR2 FQNEAQ (reference sequence). CDR3 nucleotide sequence: TGTGCCAGCAGCTCAAAAGAGGACAGGGCGTCTTCCTACGAGCAGTACTTC. Amino acids: CASSSKEDRASSYEQYF. Filled out from reference TRBV7-9 and TRBJ2-7, the complete variable domain reads DTGVSQNPRHKITKRGQNVTFRCDPISEHNRLYWYRQTLGQGPEFLTYFQNEAQLEKSRLLSDRFSAERPKGSFSTLEIQRTEQGDSAMYLCASSSKEDRASSYEQYFGPGTRLTVT.

The sample holds one count of this clone. The chain uses TRBV18 and TRBJ1-4, with D hard to call. V was clipped by 2 bases and J by 5 bases, with 9 bases between them. CDR3 length: 14 amino acids. Germline assignment: CDR1 KGHSH and CDR2 LQKENI. DNA for the CDR3: TGTGCCAGCTCACCAGTGACGGTGAATGAAAAACTGTTTTTT. Translation: CASSPVTVNEKLFF.

V is TRBV11-2 and J is TRBJ2-1; tentative D call: TRBD2 (5 bases). V shed 1 base and J shed 6 bases, with 7 bases lying between them. The CDR3 extends over 13 amino acids. The germline V gene has CDR1 SGHAT and CDR2 FQNNGV. For the CDR3, the DNA is TGTGCCAGCAGCTTAGGAGGGAGCAATGAGCAGTTCTTC. It is translated as CASSLGGSNEQFF.

The V and J genes are TRBV5-4 and TRBJ2-1, with D perhaps TRBD2 (6 bases). The ends were cut back, 3 bases at V and 12 bases at J, with 10 bases in the middle. Germline CDR1 SGHNT, CDR2 YYREEE (reference sequence). CDR3 size: 11 residues. The CDR3 here is CASSSTGRQFF. The CDR3 region has the DNA TGTGCCAGCAGCTCGACCGGGAGGCAGTTCTTC.

This clone was recorded a few times. J is TRBJ1-5 and V is TRBV2; tentatively, D is TRBD1 (6 bases). V was clipped by 6 bases and J by 6 bases, with 15 bases between them. Germline V CDR1 and CDR2: SNHLY, FYNNEI. The CDR3 consists of 14 residues. DNA of the CDR3: TGTGCCAGCAGGGCAGGCGAGGGGGGTCAGCCCCAGCATTTT. It translates to CASRAGEGGQPQHF.

The chain uses TRBV5-6 and TRBJ1-3, with unresolved D. CDR1 is SGHDT, CDR2 YYEEEE, per germline. The CDR3 length is 16 residues. V was pared by 0 bases and J by 4 bases, with 14 bases between. The CDR3 reads CASSLGLRGNGNTIYF. The CDR3 DNA reads as TGTGCCAGCAGCTTGGGGCTCCGGGGTAACGGAAACACCATATATTTT.

The chain employs TRBV5-8 and TRBJ1-1; 8 bases match TRBD1. The CDR3 extends over 17 amino acids. Germline V lookup: CDR1 SGHTS, CDR2 YDEGEE. Trimming removed 4 bases from V and 1 base from J; junction bases left unmatched: 12. The DNA of the CDR3 is TGTGCCAGCAGCGGTTGGACAGGGCAAAAAACGAACACTGAAGCTTTCTTT. Its translation: CASSGWTGQKTNTEAFF.

The V gene is TRBV7-9, the J gene TRBJ1-1; no reliable D call. This CDR3 contains 14 residues. Germline-derived CDR1 and CDR2 are SEHNR and FQNEAQ (reference sequence). V was trimmed by 4 bases and J by 5 bases, leaving 14 bases between them. The CDR3 reads CASSSPVIVTEAFF. Here the CDR3 DNA reads TGTGCCAGCAGCTCCCCGGTTATTGTAACTGAAGCTTTCTTT.